Shown below are 29 T cell receptor beta chains from a single sample sequenced in a study of response to subunit inactivated influenza vaccine. TCRdb redid the calling of the RT-PCR reads with MiXCR, one entry per CDR3 protein. The sample gives 700,000 to 800,000 distinct CDR3 sequences, around a sixth of which show up once; 9.5% to 13% is in the top ten. The sample was PBMCs from blood, taken more than 4 days after vaccination. Receptors originate from a man between 45 and 60 years old who received an inactivated influenza vaccine.

This chain joins TRBV4-2 and TRBJ1-6; 8 bases match TRBD1. Germline V gives CDR1 LGHNA, CDR2 YNFKEQ. This CDR3 region has 19 residues. Trimming at V came to 4 bases and at J to 5 bases, leaving 16 bases not matched to a gene. As DNA, the CDR3 is TGTGCCAGCAGCCCATCAGGCAGGGGGCGATTACTGGATAATTCACCCCTCCACTTT. Translating gives CASSPSGRGRLLDNSPLHF.

This clonotype has more than one count but fewer than ten. The chain recombines TRBV7-2 with TRBJ2-7; D is unclear. The CDR3 is 16 residues long. The germline V gene has CDR1 SGHTA and CDR2 FQGNSA. Trimming removed 1 base at V and 3 bases at J, with 16 bases between. CDR3 DNA sequence: TGTGCCAGCAGCTTAGATTATTCCAGAAAAAGCTACGAGCAGTACTTC. It is translated as CASSLDYSRKSYEQYF. The whole variable domain, remainder taken from reference TRBV7-2 and TRBJ2-7, is GAGVSQSPSNKVTEKGKDVELRCDPISGHTALYWYRQSLGQGLEFLIYFQGNSAPDKSGLPSDRFSAERTGGSVSTLTIQRTQQEDSAVYLCASSLDYSRKSYEQYFGPGTRLTVT.

The V call is TRBV12-3 or TRBV12-4, the J call TRBJ2-7, with 8 bases aligning to TRBD2. V was pared by 2 bases and J by 5 bases, with 8 bases of the junction left unmatched. CDR3 size: 15 residues. The CDR3 spells CASSLRGAGGNEQYF. The CDR3, as DNA: TGTGCCAGCAGTTTAAGGGGGGCGGGGGGTAACGAGCAGTACTTC.

This clonotype was observed at least ten times. The gene calls are TRBV4-3 and TRBJ2-3, with TRBD2 matching over 13 bases. This CDR3 comprises 20 residues. Germline lookup yields CDR1 LGHNA and CDR2 YSLEER. V shed 0 bases, J shed 0 bases, and the junction held 9 bases outside the gene matches. The CDR3 sequence: CASSQDLATSGRTSTDTQYF. The CDR3 DNA reads TGCGCCAGCAGCCAAGATTTAGCGACTAGCGGGAGGACTAGCACAGATACGCAGTATTTT.

The chain combines TRBV12-3 or TRBV12-4 with TRBJ2-1; D unclear. Trimming took off 6 bases at V and 5 bases at J, with 14 bases between the two ends. The CDR3 extends over 14 amino acids. The CDR3 sequence: CASSPTTLHNEQFF. The CDR3 DNA reads TGTGCCAGCAGCCCCACTACCCTACACAATGAGCAGTTCTTC.

This clonotype was detected once. The rearrangement uses TRBV11-2 and TRBJ2-6; D is uncertain. Germline V gene lookup returns CDR1 SGHAT and CDR2 FQNNGV. V was trimmed by 4 bases and J by 0 bases, leaving 13 bases between them. There are 17 residues in the CDR3. CDR3 nucleotide sequence: TGTGCCAGCAGCTATACCCCGGCCCACTCTGGGGCCAACGTCCTGACTTTC. Protein sequence: CASSYTPAHSGANVLTF.

This clonotype was detected a few times. This chain uses TRBV5-1 with TRBJ1-6, with D unclear. The ends were cut back, 0 bases at V and 3 bases at J, with 7 bases in the middle. Germline V gives CDR1 SGHRS, CDR2 YFSETQ. This CDR3 spans 15 amino acids. CDR3 sequence reads: CASSLEPGYNSPLHF. The CDR3 DNA sequence: TGCGCCAGCAGCTTGGAACCGGGCTATAATTCACCCCTCCACTTT.

V gene TRBV20-1 combines with J gene TRBJ2-5, with D unclear. The V and J ends lost 4 bases and 4 bases respectively, with 4 bases between them. The germline V gene encodes CDR1 DFQATT and CDR2 SNEGSKA (reference sequence). This CDR3 has 10 amino acids. This CDR3 reads CSAKRETQYF. The DNA of the CDR3 is TGCAGTGCTAAGCGAGAGACCCAGTACTTC.

This rearrangement joins TRBV20-1 to TRBJ1-2; TRBD1 matches 8 bases. The V gene end was trimmed by 2 bases and the J gene end by 6 bases; junction bases not matched to a gene: 8. This CDR3 spans 14 amino acids. Germline V lookup: CDR1 DFQATT, CDR2 SNEGSKA (reference sequence). CDR3 in DNA: TGCAGTGCTAGAACGGACAGGGCCCGGGATGGCTACACCTTC. Its translation: CSARTDRARDGYTF.

The chain couples TRBV20-1 to TRBJ2-5; 10 bases line up with TRBD2. The junction had 7 bases not matched to a gene; V was cut back by 5 bases and J by 4 bases. Per the germline V gene, CDR1 is DFQATT and CDR2 is SNEGSKA (reference sequence). The CDR3 runs to 14 residues. The CDR3 sequence is CSALSTSGTETQYF. CDR3 sequence (DNA): TGCAGTGCTCTTTCCACTAGCGGGACAGAGACCCAGTACTTC.

J is TRBJ2-3 and V is TRBV11-1; 7 bases agree with TRBD1. This CDR3 has 16 residues. The junction had 10 bases not matched to a gene; V was cut back by 6 bases and J by 1 base. Germline CDR1 SGHAT, CDR2 FQDESV (reference sequence). Written as DNA, the CDR3 is TGTGCCAGCAGTAGCTCCGTGACAGGGCGCACAGATACGCAGTATTTT. Amino acids: CASSSSVTGRTDTQYF.

This clonotype was seen a handful of times. The J gene is TRBJ1-1, the V gene TRBV5-1, with a possible D match to TRBD1 (5 bases). This CDR3 spans 14 amino acids. The germline V gene has CDR1 SGHRS and CDR2 YFSETQ. Trimming cost V 4 bases and J 2 bases, with 12 bases left between them. The CDR3: CASSPGGPNTEAFF. The CDR3 nucleotides are TGCGCCAGCAGCCCCGGGGGACCTAACACTGAAGCTTTCTTT.

This clonotype was counted a few times. The chain uses TRBV7-7 and TRBJ2-1; D is ambiguous. This CDR3 spans 15 amino acids. Germline CDR1 is SSHAT and CDR2 is FNYEAQ (reference sequence). Trimming pared 5 bases from V and 7 bases from J, leaving 18 bases between. CDR3 protein: CASSPGTLNVNEQFF. The CDR3 DNA reads TGTGCCAGCAGCCCAGGAACACTAAATGTGAATGAGCAGTTCTTC.

The V gene is TRBV28, the J gene TRBJ2-2, with 9 bases identical to TRBD2. V shed 9 bases and J 2 bases; nucleotides not matched to a gene: 10. Germline V gene data show CDR1 as MDHEN and CDR2 as SYDVKM. The CDR3 contains 16 residues. The CDR3 reads CASKREALFNTGELFF. The CDR3 nucleotides are TGTGCCAGTAAGCGGGAGGCCCTATTCAACACCGGGGAGCTGTTTTTT.

This clonotype was seen repeatedly, ten times or more. V gene TRBV12-3 or TRBV12-4 combines with J gene TRBJ2-1; 10 bases fit TRBD2. V lost 5 bases to trimming and J lost 4 bases; unmatched junction nucleotides: 5. The CDR3 length is 15 residues. Here the CDR3 reads CASSGLAGVYNEQFF. CDR3 DNA sequence: TGTGCCAGCAGTGGCCTAGCGGGGGTATACAATGAGCAGTTCTTC.

The V gene is TRBV20-1, the J gene TRBJ2-1, with 9 bases matching TRBD1. V trimming: 0 bases; J trimming: 2 bases; junction bases outside the gene matches: 11. Germline loops: CDR1 DFQATT, CDR2 SNEGSKA (reference sequence). The CDR3 runs to 18 residues. CDR3 residues: CSARDRTGEVIAYNEQFF. DNA for the CDR3: TGCAGTGCTAGAGATCGGACAGGGGAAGTTATAGCCTACAATGAGCAGTTCTTC.

The genes are TRBV10-3 and TRBJ2-5; possible D gene TRBD2, 7 bases. Deletions cut 6 bases from V and 2 bases from J, with 19 bases between. The CDR3 loop spans 16 amino acids. Germline loops: CDR1 ENHRY, CDR2 SYGVKD. CDR3 region: CAISEGEGVRQETQYF. The CDR3 DNA sequence: TGTGCCATCAGCGAGGGGGAGGGGGTGAGGCAAGAGACCCAGTACTTC.

A remark on this clonotype: Germline and junction disagree at one end, which may indicate a read error. The gene calls are TRBV28 and TRBJ1-1; D possibly corresponds to TRBD1 (5 bases). The germline gives CDR1 MDHEN, CDR2 SYDVKM. The CDR3 contains 16 residues. The CDR3 reads CASSLWGRGMNTEALF. In DNA, the CDR3 is TGTGCCAGCAGTTTATGGGGGAGGGGAATGAACACTGAAGCTCTCTTT. Full variable domain (remainder filled in from reference TRBV28 and TRBJ1-1): DVKVTQSSRYLVKRTGEKVFLECVQDMDHENMFWYRQDPGLGLRLIYFSYDVKMKEKGDIPEGYSVSREKKERFSLILESASTNQTSMYLCASSLWGRGMNTEALFGQGTRLTVV.

This clonotype appeared a few times. V usage is TRBV29-1 and J usage is TRBJ2-7; 11 bases agree with TRBD2. The CDR3 totals 15 residues. J gave up 3 bases and V 0 bases, and 4 bases lay outside the gene matches. Germline V gene lookup returns CDR1 SQVTM and CDR2 ANQGSEA. The CDR3 region has the DNA TGCAGCGTTGAAGAGGGCACTAGCGGGAGCTACGAGCAGTACTTC. Translated: CSVEEGTSGSYEQYF.

CDR3 sequence (DNA): TGTGCCAGCAGCCGCGGGACATTCCAAGAGACCCAGTACTTC. Protein: CASSRGTFQETQYF. This chain links TRBV28 with TRBJ2-5; either TRBD1 or TRBD2 may supply D (6 bases each). Germline CDR1 and CDR2: MDHEN and SYDVKM. V was cut by 6 bases and J by 1 base, with 12 bases left in between. The CDR3 has 14 amino acids.

The chain combines TRBV6-1 with TRBJ2-7; weak D call: TRBD1 (6 bases). The CDR3 sequence is 15 residues long. V was cut by 5 bases and J by 4 bases, with 18 bases left in between. The germline V gene encodes CDR1 MNHNS and CDR2 SASEGT. The CDR3 region is CASSPSVYRVYEQYF. Here the CDR3 DNA reads TGTGCCAGCAGTCCTTCCGTTTACAGGGTTTACGAGCAGTACTTC.

The V and J genes are TRBV12-3 or TRBV12-4 and TRBJ2-1; D perhaps matches TRBD2 (6 bases). Deletions cut 6 bases from V and 13 bases from J, with 16 bases between. CDR3 length: 12 amino acids. The CDR3 protein is CASSHTGGAQFF. CDR3 DNA: TGTGCCAGCAGCCACACGGGCGGGGCCCAGTTCTTC.

This clonotype occurred many times. The V gene is TRBV5-1, the J gene TRBJ2-3; D perhaps matches TRBD2 (7 bases). Germline CDR1 SGHRS, CDR2 YFSETQ. The CDR3 extends over 14 amino acids. V was cut by 8 bases and J by 0 bases, with 13 bases left in between. The CDR3 DNA reads as TGCGCCAGTTCGGCGGGGGCTAGCACAGATACGCAGTATTTT. It yields the protein CASSAGASTDTQYF.

This clonotype showed up just a few times. CDR3 in amino acids: CASSTGTSGGEQFF. DNA of the CDR3: TGTGCCAGCAGCACCGGGACTAGCGGGGGGGAGCAGTTCTTC. The V gene is TRBV25-1, the J gene TRBJ2-1; 15 bases agree with TRBD2. The length of the CDR3 is 14 residues. The J segment lost 10 bases and the V segment lost 6 bases, leaving 4 bases of the junction unmatched. CDR1 MGHDK and CDR2 SYGVNS come from the germline V gene. Using reference TRBV25-1 and TRBJ2-1 for the parts outside the CDR3, the full variable domain is EADIYQTPRYLVIGTGKKITLECSQTMGHDKMYWYQQDPGMELHLIHYSYGVNSTEKGDLSSESTVSRIRTEHFPLTLESARPSHTSQYLCASSTGTSGGEQFFGPGTRLTVL.

Only a few counts were recorded for this clonotype. V and J are TRBV3-1 and TRBJ1-6; no reliable D call. Germline-derived CDR1 and CDR2 are LGHDT and YNNKEL (reference sequence). The CDR3 totals 15 residues. V was cut by 8 bases and J by 0 bases, with 11 bases left in between. The chain's CDR3 is CASSPTGSYNSPLHF. DNA of the CDR3: TGTGCCAGCTCACCAACTGGCTCCTATAATTCACCCCTCCACTTT.

This clonotype was detected only a few times. The chain uses TRBV3-1 and TRBJ2-7; no reliable D call. Trimming pared 5 bases from V and 4 bases from J, leaving 9 bases between. The CDR3 contains 12 residues. The germline gives CDR1 LGHDT, CDR2 YNNKEL (reference sequence). CDR3 amino acids: CASSNLGYEQYF. The CDR3 region has the DNA TGTGCCAGCAGCAATCTGGGGTACGAGCAGTACTTC.

The rearrangement uses TRBV18 and TRBJ2-2; D may be TRBD2 (6 bases). Deletions cut 3 bases from V and 4 bases from J, with 9 bases between. CDR3 length: 14 amino acids. Germline CDR1 and CDR2: KGHSH and LQKENI. This chain's CDR3 is CASSPPAGTGELFF. The CDR3 nucleotides are TGTGCCAGCTCACCTCCAGCGGGCACCGGGGAGCTGTTTTTT.

This clonotype was seen many times. The genes are TRBV9 and TRBJ2-1; TRBD2 aligns across 8 bases. From germline, CDR1 is SGDLS and CDR2 YYNGEE. With V trimmed by 0 bases and J by 9 bases, 8 bases remained unmatched. There are 15 residues in the CDR3. CDR3 bases: TGTGCCAGCAGCGTAGGGGCAGCGGGAGTATTTGAGCAGTTCTTC. Translation: CASSVGAAGVFEQFF. Using reference TRBV9 and TRBJ2-1 for the parts outside the CDR3, the full variable domain is DSGVTQTPKHLITATGQRVTLRCSPRSGDLSVYWYQQSLDQGLQFLIQYYNGEERAKGNILERFSAQQFPDLHSELNLSSLELGDSALYFCASSVGAAGVFEQFFGPGTRLTVL.

In its sample, this clonotype was seen a few times. One end of the junction is discordant with germline, which a read error may explain. The chain combines TRBV4-3 with TRBJ2-1; TRBD2 aligns across 12 bases. CDR1 and CDR2 from the germline V gene are LGHNA and YSLEER. The CDR3 spans 15 residues. CDR3 amino acids: CASSQMTSGSSRPNF. CDR3 sequence (DNA): TGCGCCAGCAGCCAAATGACTAGCGGGAGTTCCCGACCCAACTTC.